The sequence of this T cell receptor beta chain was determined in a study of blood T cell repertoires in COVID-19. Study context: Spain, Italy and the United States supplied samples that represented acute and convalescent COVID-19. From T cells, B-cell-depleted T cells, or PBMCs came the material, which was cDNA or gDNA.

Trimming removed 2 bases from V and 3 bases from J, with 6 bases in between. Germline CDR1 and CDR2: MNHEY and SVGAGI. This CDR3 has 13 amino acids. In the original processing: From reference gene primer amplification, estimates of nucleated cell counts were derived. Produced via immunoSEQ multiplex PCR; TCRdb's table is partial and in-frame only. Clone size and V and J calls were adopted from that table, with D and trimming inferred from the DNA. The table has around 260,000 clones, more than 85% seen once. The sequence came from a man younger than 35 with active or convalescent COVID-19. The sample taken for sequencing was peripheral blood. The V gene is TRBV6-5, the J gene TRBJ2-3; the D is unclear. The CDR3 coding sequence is TGTGCCAGCAGTTACGGGCCGACAGATACGCAGTATTTT. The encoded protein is CASSYGPTDTQYF.